Following are 26 T cell receptor beta chains from one sample sequenced in a study of CD8 T cells in Susac syndrome. With random hexamers, about 0.45 to 1 ug RNA was reverse transcribed. TCRdb ran MiXCR on the immunoSEQ multiplex PCR reads and lists one entry per CDR3 protein. The sample records roughly 190,000 distinct CDR3 sequences, 85% to 95% being singletons. Sequencing used CD8+ T cells from PBMCs. All receptors come from a human donor with Susac syndrome.

This rearrangement joins TRBV7-9 to TRBJ1-2; possible D gene TRBD1, 6 bases. The CDR3 extends over 17 amino acids. Germline values: CDR1 SEHNR, CDR2 FQNEAQ (reference sequence). V was cut by 4 bases and J by 3 bases, with 21 bases left in between. CDR3 DNA: TGTGCCAGCAGCTCATCAAAGGGGGGACGGGTCGACTATGGCTACACCTTC. It specifies CASSSSKGGRVDYGYTF.

The chain couples TRBV5-1 to TRBJ2-7, with TRBD1 matching 11 bases. The CDR3 has 15 residues. The junction had 6 bases not matched to a gene; V was cut back by 4 bases and J by 3 bases. Per germline, CDR1 SGHRS and CDR2 YFSETQ. Here the CDR3 DNA reads TGCGCCAGCAGCAGTGGGACAGGGGGTTACTACGAGCAGTACTTC. Its protein product is CASSSGTGGYYEQYF. Based on the CDR3 plus reference TRBV5-1 and TRBJ2-7, the full variable domain is KAGVTQTPRYLIKTRGQQVTLSCSPISGHRSVSWYQQTPGQGLQFLFEYFSETQRNKGNFPGRFSGRQFSNSRSEMNVSTLELGDSALYLCASSSGTGGYYEQYFGPGTRLTVT.

In this sample, this clonotype turned up a few times. The chain carries TRBV29-1 and TRBJ2-6, with D uncertain. The CDR3 extends over 13 amino acids. Germline values: CDR1 SQVTM, CDR2 ANQGSEA. The V end lost 3 bases, the J end lost 2 bases, and 5 bases lay between the germline ends. In nucleotides, the CDR3 is TGCAGCGTTGACACCCCTGGGGCCAACGTCCTGACTTTC. It is translated as CSVDTPGANVLTF.

This clonotype appeared once. V gene TRBV11-1 combines with J gene TRBJ2-3; the match to TRBD1 covers 8 bases. The CDR3 has 16 amino acids. The germline CDR1 and CDR2 sequences are SGHAT and FQDESV (reference sequence). Germline trimming cut 5 bases from V and 4 bases from J; bases unmatched to any gene: 11. CDR3 region: CASSRQGLSFADTQYF. CDR3 bases: TGTGCCAGCAGCCGACAGGGGTTATCGTTCGCAGATACGCAGTATTTT.

The chain uses TRBV29-1 and TRBJ1-3; D gene ambiguous. Germline values: CDR1 SQVTM, CDR2 ANQGSEA. Trimming stripped 1 base from V and 4 bases from J, with 8 bases between. The CDR3 length is 13 residues. The CDR3 here is CSVEAALGNTIYF. In nucleotides, the CDR3 is TGCAGCGTTGAAGCAGCGTTAGGAAACACCATATATTTT.

V is TRBV25-1 and J is TRBJ1-6, with D uncertain. V gave up 3 bases and J gave up 7 bases, with 4 bases separating them. CDR1 MGHDK and CDR2 SYGVNS come from the germline V gene. The CDR3 runs 12 residues. CDR3 sequence (DNA): TGTGCCAGCAGTGAGTGGAATTCACCCCTCCACTTT. Amino acids: CASSEWNSPLHF.

The chain links TRBV7-6 to TRBJ1-5; D not resolved. Trimming cost V 5 bases and J 5 bases, with 16 bases left between them. CDR3 length: 15 residues. The germline V gene has CDR1 SGHVS and CDR2 FNYEAQ. The CDR3 loop reads CASSPYTGRYQPQHF. For the CDR3, the DNA is TGTGCCAGCAGCCCCTATACCGGACGCTATCAGCCCCAGCATTTT.

The chain couples TRBV29-1 to TRBJ1-2; TRBD1 matches at 9 bases. The germline CDR1 and CDR2 sequences are SQVTM and ANQGSEA. V lost 7 bases and J lost 4; bases outside the gene matches: 10. CDR3 size: 14 residues. The CDR3 region is CSGTEGTGSYGYTF. CDR3 bases: TGCAGCGGTACGGAAGGGACAGGGAGCTATGGCTACACCTTC.

The chain links TRBV7-9 to TRBJ2-5; maybe TRBD2 (7 bases). Germline V gene data show CDR1 as SEHNR and CDR2 as FQNEAQ (reference sequence). The CDR3 contains 15 residues. V lost 4 bases and J 5 bases, leaving 17 bases between the germline ends. CDR3 region: CASSSRRGGLETQYF. The CDR3 DNA sequence: TGTGCCAGCAGCTCCAGAAGGGGGGGCCTCGAGACCCAGTACTTC.

The V gene is TRBV20-1, the J gene TRBJ2-5; D is uncertain. The CDR3 is 11 residues long. V was shortened by 0 bases and J by 7 bases, with 6 bases between the two germline ends. Germline CDR1 DFQATT, CDR2 SNEGSKA (reference sequence). The CDR3 protein is CSARDQWTQYF. Written as DNA, the CDR3 is TGCAGTGCTAGAGATCAGTGGACCCAGTACTTC.

The chain couples TRBV5-6 to TRBJ1-5; D may be TRBD1 (5 bases). The CDR3 is made up of 14 amino acids. Germline V gives CDR1 SGHDT, CDR2 YYEEEE. The V end was cut by 3 bases, the J end by 7 bases, with 14 bases between. CDR3 DNA sequence: TGTGCCAGCAGCTCTGGGGGGTATGGACAGCCCCAGCATTTT. This translates into CASSSGGYGQPQHF.

Only one count was recorded for this clonotype. CDR3 sequence: CASSFGTEETQYF. CDR3 nucleotide sequence: TGTGCCAGCAGTTTTGGGACAGAAGAGACCCAGTACTTC. The V gene is TRBV12-3 or TRBV12-4, the J gene TRBJ2-5, with 7 bases that match TRBD1. This CDR3 has 13 residues. With V trimmed by 3 bases and J by 3 bases, 1 base remained unmatched.

The V gene is TRBV20-1, the J gene TRBJ2-7; D possibly uses TRBD1 or TRBD2 (6 bases each). The CDR3 loop spans 14 amino acids. V was cut by 1 base and J by 0 bases, with 10 bases left in between. Germline CDR1 and CDR2: DFQATT and SNEGSKA (reference sequence). The CDR3 coding sequence is TGCAGTGCTAGAGGCGGGACAAGCTCCTACGAGCAGTACTTC. The encoded protein is CSARGGTSSYEQYF.

This sequence joins TRBV28 and TRBJ2-6, with a weak D call TRBD2 (6 bases). This CDR3 region has 16 residues. In germline, CDR1 is MDHEN, CDR2 SYDVKM. V shed 7 bases and J shed 0 bases, with 13 bases lying between them. DNA for the CDR3: TGTGCCAGCACCCCGGGAGCGAACTCTGGGGCCAACGTCCTGACTTTC. Translation gives CASTPGANSGANVLTF.

V is TRBV19 and J is TRBJ1-1; D might be TRBD1 (5 bases). The CDR3 extends over 11 amino acids. The germline V gene encodes CDR1 LNHDA and CDR2 SQIVND (reference sequence). Trimming took off 3 bases at V and 11 bases at J, with 10 bases between the two ends. CDR3 nucleotide sequence: TGTGCCAGTAGTATCGGGGGTGAGGCTTTCTTT. Encoded protein: CASSIGGEAFF.

V gene TRBV7-9 combines with J gene TRBJ2-3; the match to TRBD2 covers 8 bases. CDR1 and CDR2 (germline): SEHNR, FQNEAQ (reference sequence). The CDR3 spans 15 residues. Trimming cost V 7 bases and J 0 bases; bases outside gene matches: 6. As DNA, the CDR3 is TGTGCCAGCATTGCGGGGGGAGGGAGCACAGATACGCAGTATTTT. This codes for CASIAGGGSTDTQYF. The full variable domain, completed using reference TRBV7-9 and TRBJ2-3, is DTGVSQNPRHKITKRGQNVTFRCDPISEHNRLYWYRQTLGQGPEFLTYFQNEAQLEKSRLLSDRFSAERPKGSFSTLEIQRTEQGDSAMYLCASIAGGGSTDTQYFGPGTRLTVL.

This chain links TRBV20-1 with TRBJ1-2, with 7 bases identical to TRBD1. Trimming cost V 0 bases and J 4 bases; bases outside gene matches: 8. The CDR3 length is 15 residues. CDR1 and CDR2 from the germline V gene are DFQATT and SNEGSKA (reference sequence). Here the CDR3 reads CSAREAGGLSYGYTF. The CDR3 region has the DNA TGCAGTGCTAGAGAGGCAGGGGGTCTGAGCTATGGCTACACCTTC.

The chain links TRBV6-5 to TRBJ1-4; D gene uncertain. V was cut by 0 bases and J by 7 bases, with 6 bases left in between. This CDR3 is built from 13 residues. Germline V gene data show CDR1 as MNHEY and CDR2 as SVGAGI. The CDR3 reads CASSYSTFEKLFF. The CDR3 coding sequence is TGTGCCAGCAGTTACTCGACATTTGAAAAACTGTTTTTT.

The rearrangement links TRBV30 to TRBJ1-2; no reliable D call. Germline CDR1 GTSNPN, CDR2 SVGIG (reference sequence). The CDR3 totals 12 residues. V was clipped by 0 bases and J by 6 bases, with 8 bases between them. CDR3 sequence (DNA): TGTGCCTGGAGTGTACGCGGGGATGGCTACACCTTC. Protein: CAWSVRGDGYTF.

V gene TRBV9 combines with J gene TRBJ2-3; D is undetermined. The germline gives CDR1 SGDLS, CDR2 YYNGEE. Deletions cut 0 bases from V and 1 base from J, with 6 bases between. The CDR3 loop spans 14 amino acids. CDR3 sequence: CASSVAFRTDTQYF. Here the CDR3 DNA reads TGTGCCAGCAGCGTAGCTTTCCGCACAGATACGCAGTATTTT.

This CDR3 reads CASSQGVSPQHF. As DNA, the CDR3 is TGTGCCAGCAGCCAAGGGGTGTCGCCCCAGCATTTT. V usage is TRBV3-1 and J usage is TRBJ1-5; D remains ambiguous. V was clipped by 1 base and J by 9 bases, with 7 bases between them. CDR1 LGHDT and CDR2 YNNKEL come from the germline V gene (reference sequence). The CDR3 length is 12 residues.

In its sample, this clonotype was seen a few times. This chain links TRBV30 with TRBJ1-2, with unresolved D. V lost 0 bases and J 4 bases, leaving 6 bases between the germline ends. CDR3 length equals 12 residues. CDR1 and CDR2 from the germline V gene are GTSNPN and SVGIG (reference sequence). CDR3 bases: TGTGCCTGGAGTGTTTCTCTCTATGGCTACACCTTC. Translating gives CAWSVSLYGYTF.

J is TRBJ2-7 and V is TRBV28; TRBD1 is a possible D gene (6 bases). The CDR3 runs 12 residues. The germline V and J ends were trimmed by 5 bases and 6 bases, with 11 bases remaining between them. In germline, CDR1 is MDHEN, CDR2 SYDVKM. CDR3: CASSGSGAEQYF. The CDR3 bases are TGTGCCAGCAGTGGTTCAGGGGCCGAGCAGTACTTC.

The chain couples TRBV7-8 to TRBJ2-3; D might be TRBD2 (7 bases). The V end was cut by 5 bases, the J end by 2 bases, with 26 bases between. This CDR3 is 19 amino acids long. Germline V gives CDR1 SGHVS, CDR2 FQNEAQ. The CDR3, as DNA: TGTGCCAGCAGCCCGATTTTCGCGGGGGCCGAGAGGACCACAGATACGCAGTATTTT. Residues: CASSPIFAGAERTTDTQYF. Supplemented by reference TRBV7-8 and TRBJ2-3, the full variable domain reads GAGVSQSPRYKVAKRGQDVALRCDPISGHVSLFWYQQALGQGPEFLTYFQNEAQLDKSGLPSDRFFAERPEGSVSTLKIQRTQQEDSAVYLCASSPIFAGAERTTDTQYFGPGTRLTVL.

The chain joins TRBV11-1 to TRBJ2-2; D ambiguous. Germline CDR1 reads SGHAT; CDR2 reads FQDESV (reference sequence). The CDR3 has 14 residues. Trimming took off 5 bases at V and 4 bases at J, with 11 bases between the two ends. DNA of the CDR3: TGTGCCAGCAGCCCGGTTGAGAGCACCGGGGAGCTGTTTTTT. As protein: CASSPVESTGELFF.

CDR3 in amino acids: CASSPEMYYGYTF. The DNA of the CDR3 is TGCGCCAGCAGCCCAGAAATGTACTATGGCTACACCTTC. The J gene is TRBJ1-2, the V gene TRBV5-1, with D uncertain. The CDR3 length is 13 residues. Trimming removed 4 bases from V and 3 bases from J, with 10 bases in between. Per germline, CDR1 SGHRS and CDR2 YFSETQ.